This TCR beta chain was obtained from a study of blood T cell repertoires in COVID-19. This CDR3 comprises 19 residues. V was clipped by 5 bases and J by 5 bases; unmatched bases: 15. The germline V gene has CDR1 PRHDT and CDR2 FYEKMQ (reference sequence). Libraries were prepared by immunoSEQ multiplex PCR; TCRdb keeps only in-frame clonotypes and omits some of them. In the table there are some 150,000 clones, over 80% of which are singletons. This receptor was identified in a woman aged 45 to 65 with acute or convalescent COVID-19. The sequenced sample consisted of peripheral blood. The V and J genes are TRBV13 and TRBJ2-1, with TRBD2 matching 13 bases. CDR3 sequence (DNA): TGTGCCAGCAGCCAGACCGGGACTAGCGGGACCCACCGGGACAATGAGCAGTTCTTC. This encodes CASSQTGTSGTHRDNEQFF.